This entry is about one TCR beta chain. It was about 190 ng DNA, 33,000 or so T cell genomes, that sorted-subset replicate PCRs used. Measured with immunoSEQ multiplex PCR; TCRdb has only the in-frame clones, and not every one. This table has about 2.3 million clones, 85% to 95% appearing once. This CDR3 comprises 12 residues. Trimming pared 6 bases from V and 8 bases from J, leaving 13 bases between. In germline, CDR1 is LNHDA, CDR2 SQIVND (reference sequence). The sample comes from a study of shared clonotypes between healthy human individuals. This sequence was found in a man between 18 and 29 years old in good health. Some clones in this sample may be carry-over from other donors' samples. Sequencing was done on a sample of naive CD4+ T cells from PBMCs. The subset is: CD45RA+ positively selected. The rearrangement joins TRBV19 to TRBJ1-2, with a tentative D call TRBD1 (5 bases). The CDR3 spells CASRQDWDGYTF. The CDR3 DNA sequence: TGTGCCAGTAGACAGGACTGGGACGGCTACACCTTC. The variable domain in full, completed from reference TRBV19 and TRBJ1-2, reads DGGITQSPKYLFRKEGQNVTLSCEQNLNHDAMYWYRQDPGQGLRLIYYSQIVNDFQKGDIAEGYSVSREKKESFPLTVTSAQKNPTAFYLCASRQDWDGYTFGSGTRLTVV.